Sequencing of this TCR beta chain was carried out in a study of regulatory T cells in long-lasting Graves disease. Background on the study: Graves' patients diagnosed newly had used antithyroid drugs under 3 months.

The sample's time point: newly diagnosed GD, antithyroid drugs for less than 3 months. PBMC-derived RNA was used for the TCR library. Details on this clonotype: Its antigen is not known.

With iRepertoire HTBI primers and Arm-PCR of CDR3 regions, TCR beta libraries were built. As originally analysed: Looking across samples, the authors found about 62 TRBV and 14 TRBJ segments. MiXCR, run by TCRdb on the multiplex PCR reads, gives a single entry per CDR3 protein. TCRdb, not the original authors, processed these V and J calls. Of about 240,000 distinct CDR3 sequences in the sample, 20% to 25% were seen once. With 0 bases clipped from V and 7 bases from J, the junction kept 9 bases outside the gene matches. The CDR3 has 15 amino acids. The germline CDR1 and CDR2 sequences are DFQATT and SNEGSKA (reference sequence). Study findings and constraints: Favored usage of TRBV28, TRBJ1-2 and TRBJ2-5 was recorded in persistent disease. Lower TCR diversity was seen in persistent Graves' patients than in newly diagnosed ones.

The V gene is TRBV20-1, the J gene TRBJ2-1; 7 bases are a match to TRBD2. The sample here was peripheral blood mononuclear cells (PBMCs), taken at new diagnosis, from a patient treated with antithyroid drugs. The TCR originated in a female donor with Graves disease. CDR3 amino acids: CSARDWREWGNEQFF. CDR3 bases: TGCAGTGCTAGAGATTGGCGGGAGTGGGGAAATGAGCAGTTCTTC.